One sample yielded the 11 T cell receptor beta chains listed below, sequenced in a study of tumor-infiltrating lymphocytes in primary liver carcinoma. The input was around 500 ng total RNA; TCR beta cDNA was made from it with a constant-region primer. Slightly modified ARM-PCR served as the procedure for the TCR beta libraries. These libraries came from three rounds of nested multiplex PCR. In the first two PCR rounds, TRBV1-TRBV30 forward primers were paired with a C-beta reverse primer, and each round lasted approximately 10 cycles. Each CDR3 protein gets one entry after TCRdb re-called the multiplex PCR reads with MiXCR. The data contain about 99,000 distinct CDR3 sequences, more than 60% of them singletons. From roughly 21-30 mg of unsorted bulk tissue, DNA and RNA were co-extracted together. The sample comprised liver tumor tissue from sampling region 5. Subset denoted: tumor region T5, tumor centre. The receptors originated from a woman aged 60-75 years with primary liver carcinoma and hepatitis B virus infection.

A word on this clonotype: With a much larger clone just one base away, this may be a read error. V is TRBV7-8 and J is TRBJ2-7, with D uncertain. CDR3 length: 15 amino acids. Trimming shortened V by 0 bases and J by 3 bases, and 12 bases separated the two germline ends. The germline gives CDR1 SGHVS, CDR2 FQNEAQ. CDR3 sequence reads: CASSLAGMGDYEQYF. The DNA of the CDR3 is TGTGCCAGCAGCTTAGCCGGAATGGGCGACTACGAGCAGTACTTC.

This clonotype was observed a few times. The junction shows a germline mismatch at one end, possibly a read error. This rearrangement joins TRBV6-1 to TRBJ2-7; tentatively, D is TRBD1 (6 bases). Germline V lookup: CDR1 MNHNS, CDR2 SASEGT. This CDR3 is built from 15 residues. The CDR3 DNA follows: TGTGCCAGTAGTGCTCCGGACAGAGCCTCCCACGAGCAGTACTTC. Translating it yields CASSAPDRASHEQYF.

This clonotype was detected many times. The CDR3 loop is CASSPWGVLVETQYF. CDR3 DNA: TGTGCCAGCAGCCCGTGGGGAGTCTTAGTGGAGACCCAGTACTTC. The chain couples TRBV28 to TRBJ2-5, with D possibly TRBD2 on 5 matching bases. Germline assignment: CDR1 MDHEN and CDR2 SYDVKM. This CDR3 region has 15 residues. V shed 6 bases and J shed 5 bases, with 19 bases lying between them.

By sample share, this clonotype is medium-sized. CDR3 nucleotide sequence: TGTGCCAGCAGCTTAGAAATGGGAATGCCCTACAATGAGCAGTTCTTC. It translates to CASSLEMGMPYNEQFF. The V and J genes are TRBV11-2 and TRBJ2-1; unclear D gene. V was pared by 0 bases and J by 2 bases, with 11 bases between. CDR1 is SGHAT, CDR2 FQNNGV, per germline. This CDR3 is 16 amino acids long.

The gene calls are TRBV6-5 and TRBJ2-1, with 7 bases fitting TRBD2. V shed 9 bases and J 8 bases; nucleotides not matched to a gene: 16. The CDR3 extends over 15 amino acids. Per the germline V gene, CDR1 is MNHEY and CDR2 is SVGAGI. CDR3 residues: CASRGGTSNPDEQFF. The CDR3 DNA reads TGTGCCAGTAGGGGAGGGACCTCCAACCCCGATGAGCAGTTCTTC.

This clonotype was counted between two and nine times. This chain joins TRBV20-1 and TRBJ1-1; tentatively, D is TRBD1 (5 bases). The CDR3 runs 11 residues. Looked up from germline, CDR1 is DFQATT and CDR2 is SNEGSKA (reference sequence). Trimming shortened V by 7 bases and J by 8 bases, and 14 bases separated the two germline ends. DNA of the CDR3: TGCAGTGGTTGGCTTCGGGGGGAAGCTTTCTTT. Residues: CSGWLRGEAFF.

This clonotype was detected only a few times. A read error may produce the germline difference seen at one junction end. The chain links TRBV28 to TRBJ2-1; D gene ambiguous. Germline loops: CDR1 MDHEN, CDR2 SYDVKM. CDR3 length: 11 residues. The CDR3 here is CASSLAWEQFF. The CDR3 nucleotides read TGTGCCAGTAGTTTGGCCTGGGAGCAGTTCTTC.

To note about this clonotype: The junction shows a germline mismatch at one end, possibly a read error. The chain employs TRBV6-1 and TRBJ2-7; 9 nucleotides match TRBD2. The CDR3 is 15 amino acids. CDR1 is MNHNS, CDR2 SASEGT, per germline. CDR3 loop: CASSELAGAGYVQYF. Here the CDR3 DNA reads TGTGCCAGCAGTGAGTTAGCGGGAGCTGGGTACGTGCAGTATTTC.

The V and J genes are TRBV28 and TRBJ2-3; no clear D gene. The DNA end lines up better with TRBJ1-5; the J call may be wrong. Germline lookup yields CDR1 MDHEN and CDR2 SYDVKM. There are 15 residues in the CDR3. CDR3 residues: CASLGGVISTDTQHF. Written as DNA, the CDR3 is TGTGCCAGCCTCGGCGGGGTAATTAGCACTGATACGCAGCATTTT.

For this clonotype: A single base separates this from a much larger clone, so it may be a read error. The chain couples TRBV28 to TRBJ2-7, with D possibly matching TRBD2 (6 bases). The CDR3 is 14 residues long. CDR1 and CDR2 from the germline V gene are MDHEN and SYDVKM. The CDR3 DNA reads TGTGCCAGCAGATCGGGAGAGCCATCCTACGAGCAGCACTTC. As protein: CASRSGEPSYEQHF. The full variable domain, its missing parts supplied by reference TRBV28 and TRBJ2-7, is DVKVTQSSRYLVKRTGEKVFLECVQDMDHENMFWYRQDPGLGLRLIYFSYDVKMKEKGDIPEGYSVSREKKERFSLILESASTNQTSMYLCASRSGEPSYEQHFGPGTRLTVT.

To note about this clonotype: Without the conserved terminal phenylalanine or tryptophan, this CDR3 likely stems from a read error. The chain employs TRBV11-2 and TRBJ2-1; 16 positions match TRBD2. CDR1 is SGHAT, CDR2 FQNNGV, per germline. V was pared by 5 bases and J by 8 bases, with 9 bases of the junction left unmatched. The CDR3 runs to 17 residues. The CDR3 protein is CASSRGLAGGPGDEQFL. The CDR3 coding sequence is TGTGCCAGCAGCAGGGGACTAGCGGGAGGGCCGGGTGATGAGCAGTTCCTC.